The sequence of this TCR beta chain was determined in a study of cytomegalovirus exposure and HLA in healthy donors. Whole-study context: Sequencing of 180 million or so T cells in an earlier analysis found around 100 million unique TCR beta sequences.

Both 60 Vbeta primers and 13 Jbeta primers went into the PCR. Produced via immunoSEQ multiplex PCR; TCRdb's table is partial and in-frame only. The table lists under 130,000 clones. Overall study results and limits: Later analysis reportedly placed an Asian-associated ancestry cluster below the roughly 680-donor mean in N-insertions. The study designated fewer than 200 TCR beta chains cytomegalovirus-associated. V- and J-gene trimming in TCR beta was tied to a missense DCLRE1C variant by an analysis performed later.

Germline values: CDR1 GTSNPN, CDR2 SVGIG (reference sequence). The length of the CDR3 is 13 residues. V was trimmed by 4 bases and J by 2 bases, leaving 9 bases between them. Concerning this clone itself: Its antigen remains unidentified.

This TCR was recovered from a man aged 40-49 years in good health and CMV-seronegative. This chain uses TRBV30 with TRBJ1-5, with D perhaps matching TRBD1 (5 bases). The sequencing input was PBMCs. The CDR3 nucleotides read TGTGCCTGGAATCCGGGGGGCAATCAGCCCCAGCATTTT. Translating gives CAWNPGGNQPQHF.